The next 26 T cell receptor beta chains were all read from a single sample in a study of cytomegalovirus exposure and HLA in healthy donors. PCR used 60 Vbeta primers and 13 Jbeta primers. Only in-frame clones appear in the TCRdb table, and some are missing; sequencing was by immunoSEQ multiplex PCR. Altogether about 89,000 clones are present, less than 85% being singletons, with the ten largest covering 6.5% to 9%. The specimen sequenced was PBMCs. The receptors derive from a man aged 40-49 years in good health and CMV-seropositive.

The genes are TRBV15 and TRBJ2-1; D uncertain. Germline V CDR1 and CDR2: LNHNV, YYDKDF (reference sequence). The CDR3 runs to 12 residues. Trimming removed 1 base from V and 11 bases from J, with 9 bases in between. The CDR3 bases are TGTGCCACCAGCAGAGTTTATGCGAAGCAGTTCTTC. Translating it yields CATSRVYAKQFF.

The V gene is TRBV9, the J gene TRBJ2-3; D gene ambiguous. Per the germline V gene, CDR1 is SGDLS and CDR2 is YYNGEE. This CDR3 has 13 amino acids. Trimming cost V 0 bases and J 5 bases, with 7 bases left between them. The CDR3 sequence is CASSVVFRDTQYF. CDR3 DNA sequence: TGTGCCAGCAGCGTAGTTTTCAGAGATACGCAGTATTTT.

The sample holds a few counts of this clone. The genes are TRBV11-2 and TRBJ1-1; 8 nucleotides match TRBD1. Germline values: CDR1 SGHAT, CDR2 FQNNGV. The CDR3 is 14 residues long. J lost 3 bases, V lost 2 bases, and 2 bases had no gene match. CDR3 sequence reads: CASSLQGAHTEAFF. CDR3 in DNA: TGTGCCAGCAGCTTACAGGGGGCCCACACTGAAGCTTTCTTT.

V usage is TRBV13 and J usage is TRBJ2-3, with 7 bases identical to TRBD2. The CDR3 covers 14 residues. J was trimmed by 9 bases and V by 5 bases; bases with no gene match: 11. Germline CDR1 is PRHDT and CDR2 is FYEKMQ (reference sequence). The CDR3 sequence is CASSLAAATPTQYF. CDR3 sequence (DNA): TGTGCCAGCAGCCTAGCGGCGGCCACCCCCACGCAGTATTTT.

This rearrangement joins TRBV7-9 to TRBJ2-3; D gene uncertain. V was pared by 6 bases and J by 0 bases, with 10 bases between. The length of the CDR3 is 14 residues. CDR1 and CDR2 (germline): SEHNR, FQNEAQ (reference sequence). For the CDR3, the DNA is TGTGCCAGCAGTTTCGATACTAGCACAGATACGCAGTATTTT. This gives the protein CASSFDTSTDTQYF.

This clone was recorded only once. The V call is TRBV6-6, the J call TRBJ2-1; perhaps TRBD2 as D (6 bases). Per the germline V gene, CDR1 is MNHNY and CDR2 is SVGAGI (reference sequence). V lost 4 bases to trimming and J lost 2 bases, with 15 bases between them. The CDR3 is 16 residues long. CDR3 amino acids: CASSSTGTLPYNEQFF. In DNA form, the CDR3 reads TGTGCCAGCAGTTCAACCGGGACTCTCCCCTACAATGAGCAGTTCTTC.

The chain is built from TRBV7-9 and TRBJ1-5; 7 nucleotides agree with TRBD1. Unmatched junction bases numbered 4, after V lost 4 bases and J lost 10 bases. CDR1 is SEHNR and CDR2 is FQNEAQ in the germline V gene (reference sequence). This CDR3 has 12 amino acids. The CDR3 protein is CASSWGTVPQHF. The CDR3 nucleotides are TGTGCCAGCAGCTGGGGGACAGTTCCCCAGCATTTT.

The J gene is TRBJ2-7, the V gene TRBV11-2, with 14 bases fitting TRBD2. CDR1 is SGHAT, CDR2 FQNNGV, per germline. J was trimmed by 9 bases and V by 2 bases; bases with no gene match: 3. The CDR3 totals 14 residues. CDR3 sequence reads: CASSLRLAGGVQYF. The CDR3 region has the DNA TGTGCCAGCAGCTTACGACTAGCGGGGGGGGTGCAGTACTTC. Using reference TRBV11-2 and TRBJ2-7 for the parts outside the CDR3, the full variable domain is EAGVAQSPRYKIIEKRQSVAFWCNPISGHATLYWYQQILGQGPKLLIQFQNNGVVDDSQLPKDRFSAERLKGVDSTLKIQPAKLEDSAVYLCASSLRLAGGVQYFGPGTRLTVT.

In regard to this clone: One junction end disagrees with the germline gene, perhaps due to a read error. The gene calls are TRBV6-1 and TRBJ2-2, with D possibly being TRBD2 (6 bases). Germline lookup yields CDR1 MNHNS and CDR2 SASEGT. The CDR3 is 15 amino acids. CDR3 nucleotide sequence: TGTGCCATCAGTGATTTGGGGGGGAACACCGGGGAGCTGTTTTTT. Protein product: CAISDLGGNTGELFF.

This clone was detected once. V gene TRBV28 combines with J gene TRBJ1-5; 8 nucleotides match TRBD1. The V gene end was trimmed by 6 bases and the J gene end by 4 bases; junction bases not matched to a gene: 11. CDR3 length: 16 residues. CDR1 is MDHEN and CDR2 is SYDVKM in the germline V gene. CDR3 residues: CASSGSTRGPNQPQHF. Written as DNA, the CDR3 is TGTGCCAGCAGCGGGTCTACCAGGGGGCCGAATCAGCCCCAGCATTTT.

V gene TRBV6-1 combines with J gene TRBJ1-4, with unresolved D. Germline lookup yields CDR1 MNHNS and CDR2 SASEGT. Deletions cut 0 bases from V and 4 bases from J, with 12 bases between. The CDR3 sequence is 16 residues long. CDR3 sequence: CASSEARRRINEKLFF. The CDR3, as DNA: TGTGCCAGCAGTGAAGCGAGGAGGAGAATTAATGAAAAACTGTTTTTT.

The chain joins TRBV6-5 to TRBJ2-7; 8 bases fit TRBD2. V was clipped by 3 bases and J by 2 bases; unmatched bases: 3. Germline V lookup: CDR1 MNHEY, CDR2 SVGAGI. The CDR3 has 14 amino acids. CDR3 sequence: CASSYTSGPYEQYF. CDR3 nucleotide sequence: TGTGCCAGCAGTTATACTAGCGGCCCCTACGAGCAGTACTTC.

The V gene is TRBV7-9, the J gene TRBJ2-1; D possibly corresponds to TRBD1 (5 bases). Germline-derived CDR1 and CDR2 are SEHNR and FQNEAQ (reference sequence). The CDR3 length is 14 residues. V lost 0 bases and J lost 9, with 12 bases in between. The CDR3 loop reads CASSLAGEGVEQFF. As DNA, the CDR3 is TGTGCCAGCAGCTTAGCGGGTGAAGGGGTTGAGCAGTTCTTC.

V is TRBV28 and J is TRBJ1-2; TRBD1 is a possible D gene (5 bases). V was shortened by 10 bases and J by 4 bases, with 10 bases between the two germline ends. Germline lookup yields CDR1 MDHEN and CDR2 SYDVKM. The CDR3 length is 11 residues. CDR3 region: CATRDSYGYTF. The CDR3 bases are TGTGCCACCCGAGACAGCTATGGCTACACCTTC.

J is TRBJ1-6 and V is TRBV6-1; D is undetermined. This CDR3 contains 14 residues. Trimming removed 6 bases from V and 5 bases from J, with 11 bases in between. The germline V gene has CDR1 MNHNS and CDR2 SASEGT. DNA of the CDR3: TGTGCCAGCAGGGGGAGGGTTAATAATTCACCCCTCCACTTT. This translates into CASRGRVNNSPLHF.

The chain recombines TRBV11-2 with TRBJ2-1; TRBD2 matches 10 bases. Germline trimming cut 6 bases from V and 9 bases from J; bases unmatched to any gene: 11. This CDR3 spans 15 amino acids. The germline V gene encodes CDR1 SGHAT and CDR2 FQNNGV. The CDR3 sequence: CASRQQAGGKGEQFF. The DNA of the CDR3 is TGTGCCAGCAGGCAACAAGCGGGAGGGAAGGGTGAGCAGTTCTTC.

CDR3 in DNA: TGCGCCAGCAGCACGGGTGACGGCACAGATACGCAGTATTTT. Its translation is CASSTGDGTDTQYF. The rearrangement uses TRBV5-1 and TRBJ2-3, with D uncertain. There are 14 residues in the CDR3. V was trimmed by 4 bases and J by 1 base, leaving 10 bases between them. Germline loops: CDR1 SGHRS, CDR2 YFSETQ.

In its sample, this clone was seen once. CDR3 region: CASSSSGTSSYEQYF. The CDR3 DNA reads as TGTGCCAGCAGCTCGTCCGGGACTAGCTCCTACGAGCAGTACTTC. The chain recombines TRBV7-2 with TRBJ2-7; 8 nucleotides align to TRBD2. V shed 4 bases and J 0 bases; nucleotides not matched to a gene: 5. Looked up from germline, CDR1 is SGHTA and CDR2 is FQGNSA. CDR3 length equals 15 residues. The full variable domain, in which reference TRBV7-2 and TRBJ2-7 provide the parts outside the CDR3, is GAGVSQSPSNKVTEKGKDVELRCDPISGHTALYWYRQSLGQGLEFLIYFQGNSAPDKSGLPSDRFSAERTGGSVSTLTIQRTQQEDSAVYLCASSSSGTSSYEQYFGPGTRLTVT.

This chain uses TRBV9 with TRBJ2-4; 14 positions agree with TRBD2. This CDR3 contains 17 residues. J was trimmed by 9 bases and V by 5 bases; bases with no gene match: 13. CDR1 is SGDLS, CDR2 YYNGEE, per germline. The CDR3 nucleotides read TGTGCCAGCAGTGAAACGGGACTAGCGGGAGACGAAAGCATTCAGTACTTC. Residues: CASSETGLAGDESIQYF.

V gene TRBV5-1 combines with J gene TRBJ2-2; 8 bases line up with TRBD1. CDR3 length: 17 residues. Germline assignment: CDR1 SGHRS and CDR2 YFSETQ. J gave up 4 bases and V 5 bases, and 13 bases lay outside the gene matches. CDR3 coding DNA: TGCGCCAGCAGGAGGCCGGCAGGGGGCTCTATCACCGGGGAGCTGTTTTTT. This translates into CASRRPAGGSITGELFF.

V and J are TRBV6-1 and TRBJ2-3; D ambiguous. Between the trimmed V and J ends, which lost 4 bases and 3 bases, there was a span of 5 bases. The CDR3 consists of 12 residues. CDR1 is MNHNS, CDR2 SASEGT, per germline. CDR3 bases: TGTGCCAGCAGTGCCCAAACAGATACGCAGTATTTT. Protein product: CASSAQTDTQYF.

The V and J genes are TRBV27 and TRBJ2-2, with D perhaps matching TRBD1 (6 bases). V lost 8 bases to trimming and J lost 4 bases, with 11 bases between them. Germline CDR1 is MNHEY and CDR2 is SMNVEV (reference sequence). The CDR3 has 13 amino acids. CDR3 sequence (DNA): TGTGCCAGCGGACAGAGGACCACCGGGGAGCTGTTTTTT. This translates into CASGQRTTGELFF.

J is TRBJ2-7 and V is TRBV6-5, with TRBD1 matching 11 bases. The ends lost 6 bases at V and 0 bases at J; junction bases unmatched: 4. Germline V gene sequence: CDR1 MNHEY, CDR2 SVGAGI. The CDR3 is 15 amino acids. The CDR3 nucleotides are TGTGCCAGCAGAGCTGGACAGGGGGCCTCCTACGAGCAGTACTTC. Translated, it gives CASRAGQGASYEQYF.

This chain joins TRBV7-8 and TRBJ1-4; D remains ambiguous. Germline assignment: CDR1 SGHVS and CDR2 FQNEAQ. CDR3 size: 16 residues. Trimming cost V 8 bases and J 0 bases, with 16 bases left between them. CDR3 sequence (DNA): TGTGCCAGCTCCCAGGCAGGTCATTCAACTAATGAAAAACTGTTTTTT. It specifies CASSQAGHSTNEKLFF.

V usage is TRBV2 and J usage is TRBJ1-1, with 7 bases aligning to TRBD1. This CDR3 is 15 amino acids long. With 5 bases clipped from V and 0 bases from J, the junction kept 6 bases outside the gene matches. CDR1 is SNHLY and CDR2 is FYNNEI in the germline V gene. CDR3 residues: CASSLPGTVNTEAFF. The CDR3 DNA follows: TGTGCCAGCAGTTTACCCGGGACAGTGAACACTGAAGCTTTCTTT.

The CDR3 region has the DNA TGTGCCACCTTAGCTCGGGGGGGAATTAATGAGCAGTTCTTC. The encoded protein is CATLARGGINEQFF. The V and J genes are TRBV19 and TRBJ2-1; 8 nucleotides align to TRBD2. Germline values: CDR1 LNHDA, CDR2 SQIVND (reference sequence). The V gene end was trimmed by 10 bases and the J gene end by 7 bases; junction bases not matched to a gene: 12. The CDR3 consists of 14 residues.